The rows below give T cell receptor beta chains drawn from one sample of a study of cytotoxic CD8 clonotypes in ibrutinib-treated CLL. Profiling relied on immunoSEQ multiplex PCR, and the TCRdb table lists in-frame clones only, not all of them. The data show under 200,000 clones, approximately 80% seen once. The material sequenced was PBMCs, taken after 24 months of ibrutinib treatment. The receptors shown here come from a human donor with chronic lymphocytic leukemia. The CDR3 runs from the conserved cysteine through the conserved F or W. Fields, in order: V gene, CDR3 length, clone size, J gene, D gene, CDR3 protein, CDR3 DNA. D genes are given only for firm matches. Clone size is not always given. Where it is, it says once, few, many or a class for expanded clones.

TRBV5-1	14	NA	TRBJ2-7	TRBD2	CASSLGTSGRAQYF	TGCGCCAGCAGCTTGGGGACTAGCGGGCGTGCGCAGTACTTC
TRBV5-1	14	NA	TRBJ1-1	NA	CASSGHSLNTEAFF	TGCGCCAGCAGCGGACATTCCCTGAACACTGAAGCTTTCTTT
TRBV29-1	13	NA	TRBJ1-5	TRBD1	CSVRQGGNQPQHF	TGCAGCGTAAGACAGGGAGGCAATCAGCCCCAGCATTTT
TRBV28	17	NA	TRBJ1-1	TRBD1	CASSLSVGWTGNTEAFF	TGTGCCAGCAGTTTATCGGTGGGGTGGACAGGGAACACTGAAGCTTTCTTT
TRBV20-1	11	NA	TRBJ2-5	NA	CSALRTQTQYF	TGCAGTGCTTTAAGGACCCAGACCCAGTACTTC
TRBV18	14	NA	TRBJ1-1	NA	CASSPSERNTEAFF	TGTGCCAGCTCACCATCTGAGAGGAACACTGAAGCTTTCTTT
TRBV4-2	17	once	TRBJ1-2	TRBD1	CASSQEPGDRAGNGYTF	TGTGCCAGCAGCCAAGAACCCGGGGACAGGGCGGGAAATGGCTACACCTTC
TRBV9	13	few	TRBJ2-5	NA	CASSVGAQETQYF	TGTGCCAGCAGCGTAGGGGCCCAAGAGACCCAGTACTTC
TRBV7-3	15	once	TRBJ2-3	TRBD2	CASSPRGASTDTQYF	TGTGCCAGCAGCCCGCGGGGGGCGAGCACAGATACGCAGTATTTT
TRBV30	16	NA	TRBJ2-3	TRBD2	CAWSKGLAGMRDTQYF	TGTGCCTGGAGCAAAGGACTAGCGGGAATGAGAGATACGCAGTATTTT
TRBV11-2	15	NA	TRBJ1-1	TRBD1	CASSLQGASNTEAFF	TGTGCCAGCAGCTTGCAGGGGGCTTCGAACACTGAAGCTTTCTTT
TRBV7-3	19	NA	TRBJ2-3	TRBD2	CASSLTVASGRASGDTQYF	TGTGCCAGCAGCTTAACCGTAGCTTCCGGGAGGGCCAGCGGGGATACGCAGTATTTT
TRBV6-1	16	NA	TRBJ1-6	NA	CASSEARQFYNSPLHF	TGTGCCAGCAGTGAAGCGCGCCAGTTCTATAATTCACCCCTCCACTTT
TRBV2	15	NA	TRBJ1-2	TRBD1	CASRRTGVRDYGYTF	TGTGCCAGCAGGAGAACAGGGGTTCGAGACTATGGCTACACCTTC
TRBV5-7	14	NA	TRBJ2-5	TRBD1	CASSLTGGQETQYF	TGTGCCAGCAGCTTAACAGGGGGCCAAGAGACCCAGTACTTC
TRBV6-1	14	NA	TRBJ1-1	NA	CASRPTGLNTEAFF	TGTGCCAGCAGACCGACAGGCTTGAACACTGAAGCTTTCTTT
TRBV7-9	14	NA	TRBJ2-5	NA	CASSLGGGGETQYF	TGTGCCAGCAGCTTAGGAGGGGGAGGAGAGACCCAGTACTTC
TRBV15	14	NA	TRBJ2-7	NA	CATSRDHDSYEQYF	TGTGCCACCAGCAGAGATCATGACAGCTACGAGCAGTACTTC
TRBV29-1	14	NA	TRBJ1-2	TRBD1	CSVLRDRGPGGYTF	TGCAGCGTATTACGAGACAGGGGGCCGGGTGGCTACACCTTC
TRBV28	14	NA	TRBJ1-5	NA	CASSLPSLRGDQHF	TGTGCCAGCAGTTTACCCTCTTTGAGGGGCGACCAGCATTTT
TRBV7-9	15	NA	TRBJ2-2	NA	CASSLGTTNTGELFF	TGTGCCAGCAGCTTAGGGACAACGAACACCGGGGAGCTGTTTTTT
TRBV11-2	16	few	TRBJ2-3	NA	CASSLAPGLSTDTQYF	TGTGCCAGCAGCTTAGCCCCGGGCCTAAGCACAGATACGCAGTATTTT